A selection of T cell receptor beta chains follows, all from one sample in a study of cytomegalovirus exposure and HLA in healthy donors. Assay used: immunoSEQ multiplex PCR; TCRdb lists only in-frame clones, some missing. The table shows roughly 150,000 clones, with around three fifths occurring only once. The sample was PBMCs. The receptors originated from a woman aged 25 to 39 in good health and CMV-seropositive. Both conserved end residues are part of each CDR3. D genes are given only for firm matches. The size field is filled for only some rows; it gives once, few, many or a size class.

J gene: TRBJ2-3; V gene: TRBV19; clone size: few; D gene: TRBD1; CDR3 protein: CASSKNGDRTQYF; CDR3 DNA: TGTGCCAGTAGTAAAAACGGGGACAGGACGCAGTATTTT
J gene: TRBJ2-7; V gene: TRBV5-1; clone size: .; D gene: .; CDR3 protein: CASSSSGLDTYLRGKGYGQYF; CDR3 DNA: TGCGCCAGCAGCTCGAGCGGATTAGACACCTATCTACGGGGAAAGGGCTACGGGCAGTACTTC
J gene: TRBJ2-2; V gene: TRBV29-1; clone size: few; D gene: TRBD1; CDR3 protein: CSVAGTGSTGELFF; CDR3 DNA: TGCAGCGTAGCCGGGACAGGGAGCACCGGGGAGCTGTTTTTT
J gene: TRBJ2-5; V gene: TRBV7-7; clone size: few; D gene: .; CDR3 protein: CASSLALASETQYF; CDR3 DNA: TGTGCCAGCAGCTTAGCGCTAGCGAGCGAGACCCAGTACTTC
J gene: TRBJ1-5; V gene: TRBV19; clone size: .; D gene: .; CDR3 protein: CASSIVSGGNQPQHF; CDR3 DNA: TGTGCCAGTAGTATAGTGTCCGGGGGCAATCAGCCCCAGCATTTT
J gene: TRBJ1-1; V gene: TRBV27; clone size: .; D gene: TRBD1; CDR3 protein: CASSLSKVSQGDNTEAFF; CDR3 DNA: TGTGCCAGCAGTTTATCGAAGGTTTCGCAGGGGGATAACACTGAAGCTTTCTTT
J gene: TRBJ1-2; V gene: TRBV5-1; clone size: .; D gene: .; CDR3 protein: CASSPTGFGYTF; CDR3 DNA: TGCGCCAGCAGCCCGACAGGTTTTGGCTACACCTTC
J gene: TRBJ2-7; V gene: TRBV30; clone size: .; D gene: .; CDR3 protein: CAWKEELHPYEQYF; CDR3 DNA: TGTGCCTGGAAGGAGGAATTACACCCGTACGAGCAGTACTTC
J gene: TRBJ1-5; V gene: TRBV2; clone size: .; D gene: .; CDR3 protein: CASSGGGNQPQHF; CDR3 DNA: TGTGCCAGCAGTGGGGGGGGTAATCAGCCCCAGCATTTT
J gene: TRBJ1-3; V gene: TRBV7-9; clone size: .; D gene: .; CDR3 protein: CASSSRPGTLSGNTIYF; CDR3 DNA: TGTGCCAGCAGCTCAAGACCCGGGACACTCTCTGGAAACACCATATATTTT
J gene: TRBJ1-1; V gene: TRBV5-1; clone size: .; D gene: .; CDR3 protein: CASSPTANTEAFF; CDR3 DNA: TGCGCCAGCAGCCCAACAGCGAACACTGAAGCTTTCTTT
J gene: TRBJ2-2; V gene: TRBV7-8; clone size: .; D gene: TRBD1; CDR3 protein: CASSLSGQGRHTGELFF; CDR3 DNA: TGTGCCAGCAGCTTAAGCGGACAGGGGCGACACACCGGGGAGCTGTTTTTT
J gene: TRBJ2-1; V gene: TRBV5-4; clone size: few; D gene: .; CDR3 protein: CASSFYPSEDNEQFF; CDR3 DNA: TGTGCCAGCAGCTTTTATCCTAGTGAAGACAATGAGCAGTTCTTC
J gene: TRBJ2-1; V gene: TRBV5-1; clone size: once; D gene: .; CDR3 protein: CASSLGTEQFF; CDR3 DNA: TGCGCCAGCAGCTTGGGGACAGAGCAGTTCTTC
J gene: TRBJ2-3; V gene: TRBV5-1; clone size: .; D gene: .; CDR3 protein: CASSVGVVASTDTQYF; CDR3 DNA: TGCGCCAGCAGCGTAGGGGTGGTAGCTAGCACAGATACGCAGTATTTT
J gene: TRBJ2-3; V gene: TRBV6-5; clone size: .; D gene: TRBD2; CDR3 protein: CASSSGVRGADTQYF; CDR3 DNA: TGTGCCAGCAGTTCGGGGGTCCGGGGGGCAGATACGCAGTATTTT